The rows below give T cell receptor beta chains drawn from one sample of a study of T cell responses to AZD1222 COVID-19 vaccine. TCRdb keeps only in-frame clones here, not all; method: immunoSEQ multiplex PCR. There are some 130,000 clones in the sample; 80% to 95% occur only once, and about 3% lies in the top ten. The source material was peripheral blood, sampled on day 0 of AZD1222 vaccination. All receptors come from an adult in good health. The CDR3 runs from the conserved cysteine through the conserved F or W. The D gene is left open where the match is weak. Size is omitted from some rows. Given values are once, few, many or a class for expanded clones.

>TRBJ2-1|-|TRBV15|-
CATSRSSSSYNEQFF
TGTGCCACCAGCAGATCGAGTTCCTCCTACAATGAGCAGTTCTTC
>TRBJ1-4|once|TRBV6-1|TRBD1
CASSEQGGDLEKLFF
TGTGCCAGCAGTGAACAGGGGGGGGATTTGGAAAAACTGTTTTTT
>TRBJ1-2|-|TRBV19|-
CASSINGIYGYTF
TGTGCCAGTAGTATTAACGGAATCTATGGCTACACCTTC
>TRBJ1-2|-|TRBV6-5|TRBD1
CASRRGQGYGYTF
TGTGCCAGCAGGCGGGGACAGGGCTATGGCTACACCTTC
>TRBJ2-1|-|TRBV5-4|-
CASSSGKDSSYNEQFF
TGTGCCAGCAGCTCCGGGAAGGATAGCTCCTACAATGAGCAGTTCTTC
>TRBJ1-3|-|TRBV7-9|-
CASSWGGVSYSGNTIYF
TGTGCCAGCAGCTGGGGGGGAGTCTCCTACTCTGGAAACACCATATATTTT
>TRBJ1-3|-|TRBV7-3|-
CASKTEPGNTIYF
TGTGCCAGCAAGACAGAACCAGGAAACACCATATATTTT
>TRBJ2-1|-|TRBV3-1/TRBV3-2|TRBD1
CASRPAGQGAYEQFF
TGTGCCAGCAGACCCGCGGGACAGGGGGCCTATGAGCAGTTCTTC
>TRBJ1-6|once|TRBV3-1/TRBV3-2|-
CASSQDPGSPLHF
TGTGCCAGCAGCCAAGACCCGGGCTCACCCCTCCACTTT
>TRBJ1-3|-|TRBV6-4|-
CASSRRTIYF
TGTGCCAGCAGTCGACGCACCATATATTTT
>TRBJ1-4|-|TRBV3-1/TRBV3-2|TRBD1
CASSPRTGPTNEKLFF
TGTGCCAGCAGCCCCCGGACAGGCCCAACTAATGAAAAACTGTTTTTT
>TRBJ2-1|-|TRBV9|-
CASSVSWGGNEQFF
TGTGCCAGCAGCGTCAGCTGGGGTGGCAATGAGCAGTTCTTC
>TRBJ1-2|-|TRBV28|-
CASSSGPTTNYGYTF
TGTGCCAGCAGTTCCGGCCCCACTACTAACTATGGCTACACCTTC
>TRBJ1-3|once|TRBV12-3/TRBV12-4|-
CASSWDAGNTIYF
TGTGCCAGCAGTTGGGACGCTGGAAACACCATATATTTT
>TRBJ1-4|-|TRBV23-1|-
CASSQDPPGRSTNEKLFF
TGCGCCAGCAGTCAAGACCCCCCCGGGCGGTCAACTAATGAAAAACTGTTTTTT
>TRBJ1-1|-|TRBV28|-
CASSLEGTRNTEAFF
TGTGCCAGCAGCCTCGAAGGGACCCGGAACACTGAAGCTTTCTTT
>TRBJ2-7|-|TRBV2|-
CASSGRPSYEQYF
TGTGCCAGCAGTGGACGCCCCTCCTACGAGCAGTACTTC
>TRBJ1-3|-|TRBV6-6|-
CASTMRGRVGNTIYF
TGTGCCAGCACCATGAGGGGCAGAGTAGGAAACACCATATATTTT
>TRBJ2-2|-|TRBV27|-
CASRGLGTSNTGELFF
TGTGCCAGCAGGGGGCTTGGGACTTCGAACACCGGGGAGCTGTTTTTT
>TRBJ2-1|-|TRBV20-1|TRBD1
CSASPGQGGEQFF
TGCAGTGCTAGTCCCGGACAGGGAGGAGAGCAGTTCTTC
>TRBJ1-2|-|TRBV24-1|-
CATSDYDRNYGYTF
TGTGCCACCAGTGATTACGACAGGAACTATGGCTACACCTTC
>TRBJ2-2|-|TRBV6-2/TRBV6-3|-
CASSLQPAGETGELFF
TGTGCCAGCAGTTTACAGCCAGCTGGGGAGACCGGGGAGCTGTTTTTT
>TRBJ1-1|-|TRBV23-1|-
CASSQSRAENTEAFF
TGCGCCAGCAGTCAATCGCGGGCGGAGAACACTGAAGCTTTCTTT
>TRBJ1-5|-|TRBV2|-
CASSIHPRGTQHF
TGTGCCAGCAGCATCCATCCCAGGGGTACCCAGCATTTT
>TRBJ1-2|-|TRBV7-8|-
CASSLALPSPVGYTF
TGTGCCAGCAGCTTAGCCCTGCCTAGTCCCGTAGGCTACACCTTC
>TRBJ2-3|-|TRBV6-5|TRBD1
CASSPREGAYTQYF
TGTGCCAGCAGTCCCCGAGAGGGGGCTTATACGCAGTATTTT
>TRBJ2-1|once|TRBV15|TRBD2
CATSVTSGSLSGEQFF
TGTGCCACCAGCGTTACTAGCGGGAGTTTGTCAGGTGAGCAGTTCTTC
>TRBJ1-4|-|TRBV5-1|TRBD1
CASSEQGVGEKLFF
TGCGCCAGCAGCGAACAGGGGGTCGGAGAAAAACTGTTTTTT
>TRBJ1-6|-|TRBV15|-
CATSVGDIGSPLHF
TGTGCCACCAGCGTAGGGGATATTGGGTCACCCCTCCACTTT
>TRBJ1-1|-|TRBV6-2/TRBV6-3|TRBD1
CASSLDRGYATVEAFF
TGTGCCAGCAGTTTGGACAGGGGATACGCTACGGTAGAAGCTTTCTTT
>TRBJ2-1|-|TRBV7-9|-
CASSHQLTSYEQFF
TGTGCCAGCAGCCATCAACTTACGTCTTATGAGCAGTTCTTC